This T cell receptor beta chain was recorded in a study of blood T cell repertoires in COVID-19. Study-wide context: The origin of the acute and convalescent COVID-19 samples was the United States, Italy and Spain. Sources were T cells, B-cell-depleted T cells, or PBMCs; the material itself was cDNA or gDNA.

Authors' data handling: How many nucleated cells were present was estimated from reference gene primer amplification. Only in-frame clones appear in the TCRdb table, and some are missing; sequencing was by immunoSEQ multiplex PCR. Clone size and the V and J calls come from that table; the DNA yielded D and trimming. The sample includes under 250,000 clones, roughly 87% of them seen just once. V was pared by 6 bases and J by 0 bases, with 21 bases between. The CDR3 contains 19 residues. Germline V gives CDR1 SGHVS, CDR2 FNYEAQ. This chain joins TRBV7-6 and TRBJ2-6; tentative D call: TRBD2 (6 bases). Sequencing was performed on peripheral blood. The clonotype was recovered from a man younger than 30 with active or convalescent COVID-19. CDR3 sequence (DNA): TGTGCCAGCAGGTCCGGGACTTTCGGAAGAGACTCTGGGGCCAACGTCCTGACTTTC. It codes for CASRSGTFGRDSGANVLTF.